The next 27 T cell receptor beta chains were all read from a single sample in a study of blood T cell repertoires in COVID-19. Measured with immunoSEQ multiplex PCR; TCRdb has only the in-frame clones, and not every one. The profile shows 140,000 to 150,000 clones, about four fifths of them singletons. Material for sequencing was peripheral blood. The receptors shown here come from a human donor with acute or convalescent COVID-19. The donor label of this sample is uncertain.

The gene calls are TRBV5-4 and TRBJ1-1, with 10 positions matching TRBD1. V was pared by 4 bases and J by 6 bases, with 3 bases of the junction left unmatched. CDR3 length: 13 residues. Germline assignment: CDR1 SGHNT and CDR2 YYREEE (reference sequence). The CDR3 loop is CASSPTGGAEAFF. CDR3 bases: TGTGCCAGCAGCCCGACAGGGGGCGCTGAAGCTTTCTTT.

The CDR3 DNA reads as TGCGCCAGCAGCAGTGGAGGACCTGCAACTAATGAAAAACTGTTTTTT. Residues: CASSSGGPATNEKLFF. The chain joins TRBV5-1 to TRBJ1-4; D call uncertain. The germline V gene encodes CDR1 SGHRS and CDR2 YFSETQ. This CDR3 has 16 amino acids. V was trimmed by 4 bases and J by 0 bases, leaving 13 bases between them.

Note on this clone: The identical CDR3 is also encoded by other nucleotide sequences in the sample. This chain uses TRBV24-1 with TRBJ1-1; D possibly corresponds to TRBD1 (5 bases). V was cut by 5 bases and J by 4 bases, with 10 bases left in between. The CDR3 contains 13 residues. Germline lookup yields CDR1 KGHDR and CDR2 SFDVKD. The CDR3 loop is CATSAGGATEAFF. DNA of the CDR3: TGTGCCACCAGTGCGGGAGGGGCCACTGAAGCTTTCTTT.

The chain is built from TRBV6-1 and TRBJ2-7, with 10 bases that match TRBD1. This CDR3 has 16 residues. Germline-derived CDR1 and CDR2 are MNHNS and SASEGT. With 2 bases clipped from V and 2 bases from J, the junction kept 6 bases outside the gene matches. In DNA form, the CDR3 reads TGTGCCAGCAGTGAACTGGGACAGGGGACGACCTACGAGCAGTACGTC. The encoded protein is CASSELGQGTTYEQYV.

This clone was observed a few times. The CDR3 protein is CASSAGLTGGSGANVLTF. In DNA form, the CDR3 reads TGTGCCAGCAGTGCGGGTTTAACAGGGGGCTCTGGGGCCAACGTCCTGACTTTC. The chain combines TRBV2 with TRBJ2-6; 8 bases are a match to TRBD1. Looked up from germline, CDR1 is SNHLY and CDR2 is FYNNEI. Germline trimming cut 4 bases from V and 0 bases from J; bases unmatched to any gene: 8. The CDR3 spans 18 residues.

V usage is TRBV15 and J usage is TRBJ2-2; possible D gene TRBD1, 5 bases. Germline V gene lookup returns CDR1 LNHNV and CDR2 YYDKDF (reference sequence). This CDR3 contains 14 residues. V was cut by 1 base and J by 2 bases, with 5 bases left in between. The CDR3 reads CATSRGGNTGELFF. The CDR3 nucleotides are TGTGCCACCAGCAGAGGGGGCAACACCGGGGAGCTGTTTTTT.

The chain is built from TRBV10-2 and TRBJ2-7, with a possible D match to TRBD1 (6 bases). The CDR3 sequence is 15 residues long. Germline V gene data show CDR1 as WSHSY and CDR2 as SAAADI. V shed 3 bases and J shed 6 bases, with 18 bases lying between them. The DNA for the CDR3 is TGCGCCAGCAGTGAATCAGGGGATGGGCGTTCCGAGCAGTACTTC. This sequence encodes CASSESGDGRSEQYF.

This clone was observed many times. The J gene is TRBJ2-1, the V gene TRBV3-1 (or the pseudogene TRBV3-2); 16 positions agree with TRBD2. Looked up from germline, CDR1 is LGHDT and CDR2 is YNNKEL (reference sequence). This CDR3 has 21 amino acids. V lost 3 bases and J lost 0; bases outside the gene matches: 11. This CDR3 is CASSHPGLAGGRSGSYNEQFF. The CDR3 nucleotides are TGTGCCAGCAGCCACCCGGGACTAGCGGGGGGGCGGTCCGGCTCCTACAATGAGCAGTTCTTC.

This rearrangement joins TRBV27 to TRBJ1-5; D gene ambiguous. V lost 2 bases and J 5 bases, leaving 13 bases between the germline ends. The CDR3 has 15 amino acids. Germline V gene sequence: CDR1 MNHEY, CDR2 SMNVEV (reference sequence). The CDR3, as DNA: TGTGCCAGCAGTTTAGGGCTGGGAGGGCATCAGCCCCAGCATTTT. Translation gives CASSLGLGGHQPQHF.

The CDR3 is CASSLGTGGPSNQPQHF. CDR3 in DNA: TGTGCCAGCAGCCTGGGGACAGGGGGACCTAGCAATCAGCCCCAGCATTTT. V is TRBV3-1 (or the pseudogene TRBV3-2) and J is TRBJ1-5, with 11 positions matching TRBD1. This CDR3 comprises 17 residues. Losses at the gene ends were 4 bases for V and 0 bases for J; bases not matched to a gene: 5. Germline assignment: CDR1 LGHDT and CDR2 YNNKEL (reference sequence).

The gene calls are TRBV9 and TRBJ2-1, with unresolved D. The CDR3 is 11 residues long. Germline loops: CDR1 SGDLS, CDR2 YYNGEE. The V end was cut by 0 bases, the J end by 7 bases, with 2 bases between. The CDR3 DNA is TGTGCCAGCAGCGTAGCTAATGAGCAGTTCTTC. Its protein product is CASSVANEQFF. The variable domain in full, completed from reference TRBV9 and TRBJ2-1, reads DSGVTQTPKHLITATGQRVTLRCSPRSGDLSVYWYQQSLDQGLQFLIQYYNGEERAKGNILERFSAQQFPDLHSELNLSSLELGDSALYFCASSVANEQFFGPGTRLTVL.

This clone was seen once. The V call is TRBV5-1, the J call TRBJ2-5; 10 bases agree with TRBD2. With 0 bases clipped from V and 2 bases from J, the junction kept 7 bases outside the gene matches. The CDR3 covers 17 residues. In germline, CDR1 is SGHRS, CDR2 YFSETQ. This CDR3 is CASSLDGAGGPQETQYF. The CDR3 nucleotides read TGCGCCAGCAGCTTGGATGGAGCGGGGGGGCCACAAGAGACCCAGTACTTC.

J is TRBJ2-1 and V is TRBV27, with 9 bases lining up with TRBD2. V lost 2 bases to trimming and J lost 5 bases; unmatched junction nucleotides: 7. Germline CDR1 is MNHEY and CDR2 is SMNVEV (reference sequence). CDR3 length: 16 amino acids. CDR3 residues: CASSLLGAGGNNEQFF. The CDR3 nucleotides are TGTGCCAGCAGTTTACTGGGGGCGGGGGGGAACAATGAGCAGTTCTTC.

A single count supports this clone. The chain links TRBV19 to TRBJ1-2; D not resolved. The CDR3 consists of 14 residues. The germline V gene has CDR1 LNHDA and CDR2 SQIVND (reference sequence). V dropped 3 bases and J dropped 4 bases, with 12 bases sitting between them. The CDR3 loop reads CASSIGLMGYGYTF. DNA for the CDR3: TGTGCCAGTAGTATCGGGTTAATGGGCTATGGCTACACCTTC.

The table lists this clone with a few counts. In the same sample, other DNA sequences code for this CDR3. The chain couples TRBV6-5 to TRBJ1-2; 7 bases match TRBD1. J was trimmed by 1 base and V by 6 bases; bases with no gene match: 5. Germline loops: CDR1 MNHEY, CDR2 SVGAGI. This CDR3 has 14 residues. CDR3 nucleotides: TGTGCCAGCAGGAGACAGGGACGTAACTATGGCTACACCTTC. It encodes CASRRQGRNYGYTF.

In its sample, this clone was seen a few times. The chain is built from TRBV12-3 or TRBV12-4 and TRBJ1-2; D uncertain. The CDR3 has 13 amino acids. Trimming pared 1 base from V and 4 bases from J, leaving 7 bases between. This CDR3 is CASSLGLSYGYTF. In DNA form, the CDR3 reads TGTGCCAGCAGTTTAGGTCTCTCCTATGGCTACACCTTC.

The DNA of the CDR3 is TGTGCCAGCAGTGAAAAGGCGGCAGTCTATAGCAATCAGCCCCAGCATTTT. It is translated as CASSEKAAVYSNQPQHF. The rearrangement links TRBV6-1 to TRBJ1-5; D remains unclear. CDR1 MNHNS and CDR2 SASEGT come from the germline V gene. The V end was cut by 2 bases, the J end by 0 bases, with 14 bases between. This CDR3 region has 17 residues.

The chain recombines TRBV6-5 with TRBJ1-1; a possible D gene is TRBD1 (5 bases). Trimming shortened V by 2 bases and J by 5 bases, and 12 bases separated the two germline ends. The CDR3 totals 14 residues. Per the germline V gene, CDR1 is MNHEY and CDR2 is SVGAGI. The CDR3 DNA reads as TGTGCCAGCAGTTACCCAGATGGGGGGACTGAAGCTTTCTTT. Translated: CASSYPDGGTEAFF.

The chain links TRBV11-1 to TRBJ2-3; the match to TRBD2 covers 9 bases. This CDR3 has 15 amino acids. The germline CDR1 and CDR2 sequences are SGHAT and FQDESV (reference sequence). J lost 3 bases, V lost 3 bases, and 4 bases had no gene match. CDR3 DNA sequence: TGTGCCAGCAGCTTTCGAGCGGGGGGAACAGATACGCAGTATTTT. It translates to CASSFRAGGTDTQYF.

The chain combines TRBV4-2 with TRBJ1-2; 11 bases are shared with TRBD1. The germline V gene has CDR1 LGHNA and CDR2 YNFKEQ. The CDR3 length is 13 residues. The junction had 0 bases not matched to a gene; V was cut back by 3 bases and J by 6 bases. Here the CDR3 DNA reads TGTGCCAGCAGCCAGGGACAGGGGGATGGCTACACCTTC. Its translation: CASSQGQGDGYTF.

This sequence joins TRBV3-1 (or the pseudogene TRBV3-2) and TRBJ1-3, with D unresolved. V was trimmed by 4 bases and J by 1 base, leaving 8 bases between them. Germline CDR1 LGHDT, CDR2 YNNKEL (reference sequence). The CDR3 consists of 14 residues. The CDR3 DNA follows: TGTGCCAGCAGCCCCCGGGTATCTGGAAACACCATATATTTT. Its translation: CASSPRVSGNTIYF.

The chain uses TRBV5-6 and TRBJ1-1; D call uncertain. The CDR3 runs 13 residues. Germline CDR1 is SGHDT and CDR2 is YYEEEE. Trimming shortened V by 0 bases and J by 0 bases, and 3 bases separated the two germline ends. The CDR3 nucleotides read TGTGCCAGCAGCTTGGTTATGAACACTGAAGCTTTCTTT. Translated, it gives CASSLVMNTEAFF.

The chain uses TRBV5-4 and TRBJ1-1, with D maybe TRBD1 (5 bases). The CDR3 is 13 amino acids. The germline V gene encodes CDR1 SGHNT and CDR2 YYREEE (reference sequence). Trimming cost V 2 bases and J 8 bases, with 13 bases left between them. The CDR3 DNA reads TGTGCCAGCAGCTTAAGGGCGCAGGGCGAAGCTTTCTTT. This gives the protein CASSLRAQGEAFF.

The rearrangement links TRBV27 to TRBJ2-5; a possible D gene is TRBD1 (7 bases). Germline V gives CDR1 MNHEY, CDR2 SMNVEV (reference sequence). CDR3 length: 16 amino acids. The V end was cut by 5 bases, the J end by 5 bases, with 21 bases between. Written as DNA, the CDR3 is TGTGCCAGCAGTCACAGGGGTTGGAGTGGAGGGGAGACCCAGTACTTC. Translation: CASSHRGWSGGETQYF.

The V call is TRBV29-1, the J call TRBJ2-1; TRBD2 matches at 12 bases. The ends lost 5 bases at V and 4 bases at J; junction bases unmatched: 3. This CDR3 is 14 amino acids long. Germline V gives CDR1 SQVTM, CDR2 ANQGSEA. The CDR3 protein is CSVRGTSGYNEQFF. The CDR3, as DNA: TGCAGCGTTAGGGGGACTAGCGGGTACAATGAGCAGTTCTTC.

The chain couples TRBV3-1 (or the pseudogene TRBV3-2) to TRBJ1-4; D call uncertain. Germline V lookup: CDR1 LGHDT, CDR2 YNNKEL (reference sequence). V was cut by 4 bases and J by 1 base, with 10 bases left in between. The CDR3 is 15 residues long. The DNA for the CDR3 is TGTGCCAGCAGCCCCTCGGGGAAAACTAATGAAAAACTGTTTTTT. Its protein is CASSPSGKTNEKLFF.

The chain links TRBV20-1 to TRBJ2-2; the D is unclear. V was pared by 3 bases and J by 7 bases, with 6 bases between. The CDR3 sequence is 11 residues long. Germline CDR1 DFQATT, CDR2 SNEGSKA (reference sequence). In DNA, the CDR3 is TGCAGTGCTAGGACTCGCGGGGAGCTGTTTTTT. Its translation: CSARTRGELFF.